This is a list of T cell receptor beta chains from one sample in a study of regulatory T cells in long-lasting Graves disease. From the multiplex PCR reads, TCRdb called clonotypes with MiXCR, one entry per CDR3 protein. In the table there are approximately 400,000 distinct CDR3 sequences, approximately 25% of which are singletons. This specimen consisted of peripheral blood mononuclear cells (PBMCs), obtained when the disease was refractory, from a patient treated with antithyroid drugs. Receptors originate from a middle-aged woman with Graves disease. Each CDR3 is given with its conserved first and last residue. The order of the fields is V gene, D gene, clone size, J gene, CDR3 protein, CDR3 DNA. A D gene is named only where the DNA matches it firmly. Size values are once, few and many counts, or a class for expanded clones, and some rows have none.

>TRBV6-5|-|many|TRBJ1-1
CASSSLAFPQAFF
TGTGCCAGCAGTTCTCTCGCTTTCCCCCAAGCTTTCTTT
>TRBV12-3/TRBV12-4|-|many|TRBJ2-7
CASSLAPGGQTQQYF
TGTGCCAGCAGTTTAGCCCCTGGGGGCCAGACACAGCAGTACTTC
>TRBV20-1|-|many|TRBJ2-5
CSARDGRQRQETQYF
TGCAGTGCTAGAGATGGGAGACAGAGACAAGAGACCCAGTACTTC
>TRBV27|-|few|TRBJ2-3
CASSKTGPRSGADTQYF
TGTGCCAGCTCGAAAACGGGACCGCGTTCGGGCGCAGATACGCAGTATTTT
>TRBV6-2/TRBV6-3|-|-|TRBJ2-1
CASKSRNGEQFF
TGTGCCAGCAAATCCCGAAATGGTGAGCAGTTCTTC
>TRBV10-3|-|few|TRBJ2-1
CASRLGISNEQFF
TGTGCCAGCAGATTAGGGATCAGCAATGAGCAGTTCTTC
>TRBV20-1|TRBD2|few|TRBJ2-1
CSARTSGGLGQFF
TGCAGTGCAAGGACTAGCGGGGGCCTAGGGCAGTTCTTC
>TRBV5-1|-|few|TRBJ2-7
CASSFLSGGGEQYF
TGCGCCAGCAGCTTCTTATCAGGGGGGGGCGAGCAGTACTTC
>TRBV14|-|-|TRBJ1-1
CASSQPSLGWTEAFF
TGTGCCAGCAGCCAACCCAGTTTAGGGTGGACTGAAGCTTTCTTT
>TRBV11-2|TRBD2|many|TRBJ2-4
CASSLVGGRKKNIQYF
TGTGCCAGCAGCTTAGTGGGCGGGAGGAAAAAAAATATTCAGTACTTC
>TRBV12-3/TRBV12-4|TRBD1|many|TRBJ2-4
CASRLSGGLNIQYF
TGTGCCAGCAGACTATCAGGGGGCCTAAACATTCAGTACTTC
>TRBV20-1|-|few|TRBJ2-7
CSARDLGGASYEQYF
TGCAGTGCTAGAGATCTGGGGGGCGCATCCTACGAGCAGTACTTC
>TRBV19|-|few|TRBJ2-2
CARTLQGTNTGELFF
TGTGCCAGAACCCTACAGGGTACGAACACCGGGGAGCTGTTTTTT
>TRBV20-1|TRBD2|once|TRBJ2-2
CSARDGGRNTGELFF
TGCAGTGCTAGAGACGGCGGGAGGAACACCGGGGAGCTGTTTTTT
>TRBV11-2|TRBD1|many|TRBJ2-5
CASSRRQGVQETQYF
TGTGCCAGCAGCCGACGACAGGGGGTACAAGAGACCCAGTACTTC
>TRBV27|-|few|TRBJ1-5
CASSSYMLSNQPQHF
TGTGCCAGCAGTTCATATATGTTAAGCAATCAGCCCCAGCATTTT
>TRBV20-1|-|-|TRBJ1-4
CSAPGVEYEKLFF
TGCAGTGCTCCCGGGGTGGAGTATGAAAAACTGTTTTTT
>TRBV24-1|-|few|TRBJ2-1
CATSDPGSEQFF
TGTGCCACCAGTGACCCGGGGAGTGAGCAGTTCTTC